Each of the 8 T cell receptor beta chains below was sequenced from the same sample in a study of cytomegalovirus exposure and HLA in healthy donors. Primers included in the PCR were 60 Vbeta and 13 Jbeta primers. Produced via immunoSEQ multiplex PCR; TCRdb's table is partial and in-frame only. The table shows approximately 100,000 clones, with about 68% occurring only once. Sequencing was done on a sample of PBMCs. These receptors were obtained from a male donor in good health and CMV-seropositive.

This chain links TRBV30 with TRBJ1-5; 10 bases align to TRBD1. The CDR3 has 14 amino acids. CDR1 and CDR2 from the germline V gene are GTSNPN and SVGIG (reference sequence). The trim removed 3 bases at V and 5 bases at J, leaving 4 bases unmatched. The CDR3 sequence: CAWSADRGDQPQHF. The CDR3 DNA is TGTGCCTGGAGCGCGGACAGGGGGGATCAGCCCCAGCATTTT.

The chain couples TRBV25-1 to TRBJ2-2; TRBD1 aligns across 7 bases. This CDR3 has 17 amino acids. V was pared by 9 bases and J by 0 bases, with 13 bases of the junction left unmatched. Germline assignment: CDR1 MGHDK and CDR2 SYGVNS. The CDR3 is CASHSDRRTTNTGELFF. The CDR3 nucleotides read TGTGCCAGTCACTCGGACAGGAGAACAACGAACACCGGGGAGCTGTTTTTT.

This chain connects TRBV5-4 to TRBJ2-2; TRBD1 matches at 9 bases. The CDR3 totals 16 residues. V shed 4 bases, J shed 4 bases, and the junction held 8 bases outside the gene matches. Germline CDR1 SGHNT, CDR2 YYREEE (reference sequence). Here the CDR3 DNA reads TGTGCCAGCAGCGGCGGGCGACAGGGGGTCACCGGGGAGCTGTTTTTT. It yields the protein CASSGGRQGVTGELFF.

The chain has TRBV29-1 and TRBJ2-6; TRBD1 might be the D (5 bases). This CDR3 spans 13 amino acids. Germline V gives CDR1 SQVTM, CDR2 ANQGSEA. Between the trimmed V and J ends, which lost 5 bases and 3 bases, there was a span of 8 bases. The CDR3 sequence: CSVFRDGANVLTF. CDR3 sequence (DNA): TGCAGCGTTTTCAGGGATGGGGCCAACGTCCTGACTTTC.

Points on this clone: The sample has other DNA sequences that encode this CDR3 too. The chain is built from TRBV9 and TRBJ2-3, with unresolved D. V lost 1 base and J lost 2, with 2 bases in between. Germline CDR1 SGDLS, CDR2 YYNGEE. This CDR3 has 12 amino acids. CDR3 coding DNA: TGTGCCAGCAGCGTACTCACAGATACGCAGTATTTT. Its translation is CASSVLTDTQYF.

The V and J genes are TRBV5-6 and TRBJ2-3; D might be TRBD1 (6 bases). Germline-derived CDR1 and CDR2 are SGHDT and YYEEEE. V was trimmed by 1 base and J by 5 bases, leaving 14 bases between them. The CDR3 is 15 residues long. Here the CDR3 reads CASSLFPGAIDTQYF. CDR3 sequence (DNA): TGTGCCAGCAGCTTGTTCCCAGGGGCGATAGATACGCAGTATTTT.

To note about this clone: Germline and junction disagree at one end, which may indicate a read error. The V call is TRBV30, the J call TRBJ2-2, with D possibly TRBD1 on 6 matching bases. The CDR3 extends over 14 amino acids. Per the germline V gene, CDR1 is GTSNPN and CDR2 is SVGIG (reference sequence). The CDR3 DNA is TGTGCCTGGAGTAAATGGGACAACACCGGGGAGCCGTTTTTT. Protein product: CAWSKWDNTGEPFF. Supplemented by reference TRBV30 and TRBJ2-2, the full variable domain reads SQTIHQWPATLVQPVGSPLSLECTVEGTSNPNLYWYRQAAGRGLQLLFYSVGIGQISSEVPQNLSASRPQDRQFILSSKKLLLSDSGFYLCAWSKWDNTGEPFFGEGSRLTVL.

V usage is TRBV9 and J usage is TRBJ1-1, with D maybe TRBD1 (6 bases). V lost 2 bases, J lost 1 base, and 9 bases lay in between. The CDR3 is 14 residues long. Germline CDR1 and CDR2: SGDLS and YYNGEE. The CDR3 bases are TGTGCCAGCAGCGTTGCGACAGGGAACACTGAAGCTTTCTTT. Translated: CASSVATGNTEAFF. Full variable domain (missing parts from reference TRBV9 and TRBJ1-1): DSGVTQTPKHLITATGQRVTLRCSPRSGDLSVYWYQQSLDQGLQFLIQYYNGEERAKGNILERFSAQQFPDLHSELNLSSLELGDSALYFCASSVATGNTEAFFGQGTRLTVV.